What follows is one T cell receptor (beta chain) and its context. CDR3 length: 13 amino acids. Germline lookup yields CDR1 SQVTM and CDR2 ANQGSEA. Trimming left V 3 bases short and J 4 bases short, with 10 bases between. Documented treatment: preoperative locoregional IRX-2 cytokine immunotherapy. This phase Ib study tested locoregional IRX-2 cytokine immunotherapy given before surgery. This entry comes from a study of preoperative IRX-2 immunotherapy in early breast cancer. Clones were sequenced by immunoSEQ multiplex PCR, and TCRdb holds only the in-frame ones, with some missing. The table records roughly 99,000 clones, 75% to 90% of them present only once.

The input for sequencing was tumor tissue, taken after IRX-2 immunotherapy. The chain carries TRBV29-1 and TRBJ2-1, with D maybe TRBD2 (5 bases). This TCR came from a human donor with breast cancer. Written as DNA, the CDR3 is TGCAGCGTTGACTTGAGCGGTTACAATGAGCAGTTCTTC. Translating it yields CSVDLSGYNEQFF.